This T cell receptor beta chain was captured in a study of blood T cell repertoires in COVID-19. The overall study: From the United States, Italy and Spain came samples of acute and convalescent COVID-19. Sample material is recorded as cDNA or gDNA derived from T cells, B-cell-depleted T cells, or PBMCs.

Per the original data handling: Amplifying reference gene primers gave estimates of nucleated cell counts. The protocol was immunoSEQ multiplex PCR, while the TCRdb copy is restricted to in-frame clones and leaves out a portion. V, J and clone size are taken as reported in that table, and D and trimming were inferred from the DNA itself. The sample shows a few hundred thousand clones, approximately 86% of them seen only once. The CDR3 runs to 16 residues. Unmatched junction bases numbered 4, after V lost 3 bases and J lost 4 bases. Germline assignment: CDR1 MNHEY and CDR2 SMNVEV (reference sequence).

Input material: peripheral blood. This clonotype was sampled from a woman between 18 and 29 years old with acute or convalescent COVID-19. J is TRBJ1-5 and V is TRBV27; 12 positions match TRBD1. The CDR3 coding sequence is TGTGCCAGCAGTTTCCTGGGACAGGGGGCAAATCAGCCCCAGCATTTT. It codes for CASSFLGQGANQPQHF.